This T cell receptor (beta chain) was retrieved from a study of T cells in Graves' hyperthyroidism and ophthalmopathy. Study results and limitations: In the blood, most expanded thyroid clonotypes above 0.001 appeared as well. Before onset, by a median of 6.5 months, the model predicted ophthalmopathy.

This clonotype was recorded at least ten times. Its antigen is as yet unknown. Absence of ophthalmopathy progression within 18 months defined stable Graves' hyperthyroidism. Based on clinical symptoms, serum thyroxine and TRAb, thyroid ultrasound and orbital computed tomography, diagnoses were reached. This CDR3 comprises 17 residues. J lost 3 bases, V lost 5 bases, and 14 bases had no gene match. Germline V gene lookup returns CDR1 SGHTA and CDR2 FQGNSA. Amplified TCR beta CDR3 regions derived from RNA transcripts. Using the HTBI primer set, a first-round RT-PCR was run on the TCR CDR3. TCRdb fed the multiplex PCR reads into MiXCR, producing one record per CDR3 protein. The data contain more than 75,000 distinct CDR3 sequences, 51% of them singletons.

This receptor was obtained from a woman aged 40 to 50 with Graves' hyperthyroidism. The sample taken for sequencing was blood. The gene calls are TRBV7-2 and TRBJ2-5; 8 bases are shared with TRBD2. CDR3 loop: CASSQVKLREAEETQYF. The CDR3 DNA follows: TGTGCCAGCAGCCAAGTAAAATTGCGGGAGGCAGAAGAGACCCAGTACTTC.